This T cell receptor (beta chain) was obtained from a study of CD8+CD57+ T cells in acquired aplastic anemia. The wider study: The study obtained an average of 3.2 ug of DNA from sorted CD4+ and CD8+ cells.

Deletions cut 7 bases from V and 10 bases from J, with 11 bases between. The germline CDR1 and CDR2 sequences are MNHNS and SASEGT. The CDR3 extends over 12 amino acids. Genomic DNA served as template for TCR beta VDJ and CDR3 profiling. TCRdb re-analysed the reads in MiXCR, keeping a single row per CDR3 protein. This table has 250,000 to 300,000 distinct CDR3 sequences, 56% appearing once. This TCR came from a human donor with severe aplastic anemia or a healthy control (not recorded which). Sequenced sample: sorted CD4+, CD8+, or CD8+CD57+ T cells (not recorded which) from PBMCs. The chain uses TRBV6-1 and TRBJ1-6; D remains ambiguous. This CDR3 is CASTGEVSPLHF. The DNA of the CDR3 is TGTGCCAGCACCGGAGAAGTATCACCCCTCCACTTT.